Following are 28 T cell receptor beta chains from one sample sequenced in a study of OX40 agonist ivuxolimab in advanced cancers. Produced via immunoSEQ multiplex PCR; TCRdb's table is partial and in-frame only. The sample has some 14,000 clones, about 85% seen once. Sequenced material: CD4+ or CD8+ T cells sorted from blood, taken in a trial of the OX40 agonist ivuxolimab. All receptors come from an adult with an advanced solid tumor such as melanoma, head and neck, liver or kidney cancer.

The chain carries TRBV29-1 and TRBJ1-1, with no clear D. V gave up 6 bases and J gave up 6 bases, with 17 bases separating them. Germline V CDR1 and CDR2: SQVTM, ANQGSEA. This CDR3 comprises 13 residues. CDR3 coding DNA: TGCAGCGTCGCCCTGGGGTTGAAGTCTGAAGCTTTCTTT. Its protein is CSVALGLKSEAFF.

The V call is TRBV11-2, the J call TRBJ2-7; TRBD2 aligns across 12 bases. The V and J ends lost 7 bases and 2 bases, in that order; junction bases with no gene match: 3. The CDR3 runs 14 residues. Germline assignment: CDR1 SGHAT and CDR2 FQNNGV. CDR3 in DNA: TGTGCCAGCACTTGGACTAGCGGGACCTACGAGCAGTACTTC. It yields the protein CASTWTSGTYEQYF.

The chain joins TRBV14 to TRBJ2-7, with D maybe TRBD1 (5 bases). Trimming removed 1 base at V and 2 bases at J, with 12 bases between. Germline lookup yields CDR1 SGHDN and CDR2 FVKESK. The CDR3 totals 15 residues. CDR3 sequence reads: CASSQGSGWAYEQYF. The DNA for the CDR3 is TGTGCCAGCAGCCAAGGGTCAGGGTGGGCCTACGAGCAGTACTTC. The entire variable domain, with the rest obtained from reference TRBV14 and TRBJ2-7, is as follows: EAGVTQFPSHSVIEKGQTVTLRCDPISGHDNLYWYRRVMGKEIKFLLHFVKESKQDESGMPNNRFLAERTGGTYSTLKVQPAELEDSGVYFCASSQGSGWAYEQYFGPGTRLTVT.

The chain carries TRBV2 and TRBJ1-1; unclear D gene. V was cut by 4 bases and J by 1 base, with 10 bases left in between. CDR3 size: 14 residues. Per germline, CDR1 SNHLY and CDR2 FYNNEI. CDR3 region: CASSGEVSNTEAFF. Written as DNA, the CDR3 is TGTGCCAGCAGTGGAGAGGTATCGAACACTGAAGCTTTCTTT. The whole variable domain, filled in from reference TRBV2 and TRBJ1-1, reads EPEVTQTPSHQVTQMGQEVILRCVPISNHLYFYWYRQILGQKVEFLVSFYNNEISEKSEIFDDQFSVERPDGSNFTLKIRSTKLEDSAMYFCASSGEVSNTEAFFGQGTRLTVV.

The chain is built from TRBV5-1 and TRBJ1-2; D unclear. The germline V and J ends were trimmed by 4 bases and 10 bases, with 17 bases remaining between them. Germline CDR1 reads SGHRS; CDR2 reads YFSETQ. The CDR3 consists of 13 residues. CDR3 loop: CASSPRSFEDYTF. As DNA, the CDR3 is TGCGCCAGCAGCCCCAGGTCCTTCGAAGACTACACCTTC.

The chain is built from TRBV5-1 and TRBJ2-7; 10 bases fit TRBD2. The CDR3 sequence is 17 residues long. V gave up 4 bases and J gave up 3 bases; unmatched junction bases: 13. Germline CDR1 is SGHRS and CDR2 is YFSETQ. CDR3 DNA sequence: TGCGCCAGCAGCCCGGAACCTAGCGGGAGTACTAACTACGAGCAGTACTTC. Its translation: CASSPEPSGSTNYEQYF.

This sequence joins TRBV9 and TRBJ2-5; D not certain. This CDR3 contains 14 residues. Trimming took off 0 bases at V and 0 bases at J, with 6 bases between the two ends. Germline CDR1 and CDR2: SGDLS and YYNGEE. The CDR3 bases are TGTGCCAGCAGCGTAGAGGGCAACCAAGAGACCCAGTACTTC. Protein: CASSVEGNQETQYF.

This chain links TRBV9 with TRBJ2-7, with D possibly being TRBD2 (6 bases). Trimming left V 1 base short and J 2 bases short, with 13 bases between. The CDR3 consists of 15 residues. CDR1 is SGDLS and CDR2 is YYNGEE in the germline V gene. The CDR3 DNA sequence: TGTGCCAGCAGCGTATCTGGGCTAGCGACCTACGAGCAGTACTTC. Translated: CASSVSGLATYEQYF.

V is TRBV15 and J is TRBJ2-7; no clear D gene. This CDR3 region has 15 residues. Germline CDR1 reads LNHNV; CDR2 reads YYDKDF (reference sequence). With 0 bases removed from V and 3 bases from J, the gap between germline ends came to 12 bases. The CDR3 bases are TGTGCCACCAGCAGAGATACTTCCCTCGGCTACGAGCAGTACTTC. This translates into CATSRDTSLGYEQYF.

The chain employs TRBV5-6 and TRBJ1-2, with TRBD1 identical over 10 bases. J was trimmed by 7 bases and V by 6 bases; bases with no gene match: 12. This CDR3 is 15 amino acids long. Germline lookup yields CDR1 SGHDT and CDR2 YYEEEE. CDR3 in DNA: TGTGCCAGCATCCTTAGGGACAGGGGAATTATTGGCTACACCTTC. As protein: CASILRDRGIIGYTF.

This chain joins TRBV5-8 and TRBJ1-3, with TRBD1 identical over 10 bases. Germline-derived CDR1 and CDR2 are SGHTS and YDEGEE. Losses at the gene ends were 2 bases for V and 7 bases for J; bases not matched to a gene: 6. The CDR3 has 15 amino acids. The chain's CDR3 is CASSFGPGQGNTIYF. The CDR3 DNA sequence: TGTGCCAGCAGCTTTGGACCGGGACAGGGGAACACCATATATTTT.

The DNA for the CDR3 is TGTGCCTGGAGGGGACAGGGGAATCAGCCCCAGCATTTT. This encodes CAWRGQGNQPQHF. This chain links TRBV30 with TRBJ1-5; 10 bases agree with TRBD1. This CDR3 has 13 residues. After removal of 3 bases from V and 4 bases from J, the junction contained 0 bases not matched to a gene. CDR1 and CDR2 (germline): GTSNPN, SVGIG (reference sequence).

The V and J genes are TRBV5-1 and TRBJ2-5, with D possibly TRBD1 on 7 matching bases. The germline V gene encodes CDR1 SGHRS and CDR2 YFSETQ. The length of the CDR3 is 14 residues. The V end lost 4 bases, the J end lost 5 bases, and 15 bases lay between the germline ends. CDR3 DNA sequence: TGCGCCAGCAGCCTTAATGCAGGGGGGGAGACCCAGTACTTC. Amino acid sequence: CASSLNAGGETQYF.

The chain combines TRBV6-5 with TRBJ2-7; TRBD1 is a possible D gene (5 bases). The CDR3 contains 14 residues. The ends were cut back, 1 base at V and 0 bases at J, with 7 bases in the middle. CDR1 and CDR2 (germline): MNHEY, SVGAGI. The CDR3 DNA sequence: TGTGCCAGCAGTTACTGGGGCAGCTCCTACGAGCAGTACTTC. Its protein product is CASSYWGSSYEQYF.

The chain is built from TRBV7-8 and TRBJ1-5; D is uncertain. The CDR3 sequence is 16 residues long. V was clipped by 5 bases and J by 1 base, with 15 bases between them. The germline CDR1 and CDR2 sequences are SGHVS and FQNEAQ. The CDR3 protein is CASSAYRGTSNQPQHF. In nucleotides, the CDR3 is TGTGCCAGCAGCGCCTACCGGGGAACCAGCAATCAGCCCCAGCATTTT.

The gene calls are TRBV28 and TRBJ2-3, with 7 bases aligning to TRBD1. The junction had 10 bases not matched to a gene; V was cut back by 5 bases and J by 5 bases. Germline V CDR1 and CDR2: MDHEN, SYDVKM. This CDR3 region has 15 residues. The CDR3 region is CASSPMDRLRDTQYF. CDR3 DNA: TGTGCCAGCAGTCCAATGGACAGGCTTAGAGATACGCAGTATTTT.

V gene TRBV9 combines with J gene TRBJ2-5; TRBD1 agrees at 8 bases. The germline CDR1 and CDR2 sequences are SGDLS and YYNGEE. V lost 1 base to trimming and J lost 11 bases; unmatched junction nucleotides: 16. The CDR3 length is 16 residues. The CDR3 spells CASSVTGTGGSKEQYF. For the CDR3, the DNA is TGTGCCAGCAGCGTAACAGGGACAGGAGGATCTAAGGAGCAGTACTTC.

V and J are TRBV7-3 and TRBJ1-2; 7 bases fit TRBD1. The ends lost 5 bases at V and 4 bases at J; junction bases unmatched: 10. CDR1 is SGHTA and CDR2 is FQGTGA in the germline V gene. This CDR3 contains 15 residues. CDR3 bases: TGTGCCAGCAGCCTGACAGGGCGCGACCTCTATGGCTACACCTTC. Protein product: CASSLTGRDLYGYTF. The full variable domain, completed using reference TRBV7-3 and TRBJ1-2, is GAGVSQTPSNKVTEKGKYVELRCDPISGHTALYWYRQSLGQGPEFLIYFQGTGAADDSGLPNDRFFAVRPEGSVSTLKIQRTERGDSAVYLCASSLTGRDLYGYTFGSGTRLTVV.

This chain links TRBV11-3 with TRBJ1-1, with D perhaps TRBD1 (5 bases). The germline gives CDR1 SGHNT, CDR2 YENEEA. The CDR3 spans 11 residues. V was trimmed by 4 bases and J by 6 bases, leaving 6 bases between them. The CDR3 loop is CASSSGPEAFF. In DNA form, the CDR3 reads TGTGCCAGCAGCTCGGGGCCTGAAGCTTTCTTT. The full variable domain, with the rest looked up from reference TRBV11-3 and TRBJ1-1, is EAGVVQSPRYKIIEKKQPVAFWCNPISGHNTLYWYLQNLGQGPELLIRYENEEAVDDSQLPKDRFSAERLKGVDSTLKIQPAELGDSAVYLCASSSGPEAFFGQGTRLTVV.

This rearrangement joins TRBV13 to TRBJ2-7, with 14 bases aligning to TRBD2. This CDR3 has 15 residues. J lost 6 bases, V lost 3 bases, and 4 bases had no gene match. Germline V gives CDR1 PRHDT, CDR2 FYEKMQ (reference sequence). The CDR3 sequence: CASSLGLAGASEQYF. The CDR3 DNA reads as TGTGCCAGCAGCTTGGGACTAGCGGGAGCATCCGAGCAGTACTTC.

This rearrangement joins TRBV6-1 to TRBJ2-7; D is unresolved. The V gene lost 5 bases and the J gene lost 6 bases, with 8 bases spanning the gap. The length of the CDR3 is 11 residues. CDR1 MNHNS and CDR2 SASEGT come from the germline V gene. DNA of the CDR3: TGTGCCAGCAGTTCCGCGGCCGAGCAGTACTTC. This translates into CASSSAAEQYF.

The V and J genes are TRBV6-5 and TRBJ2-2, with D perhaps TRBD1 or TRBD2 (5 bases each). CDR3 size: 13 residues. Germline CDR1 reads MNHEY; CDR2 reads SVGAGI. V was shortened by 5 bases and J by 4 bases, with 8 bases between the two germline ends. The CDR3, as DNA: TGTGCCAGCAGTGACGGGGCCACCGGGGAGCTGTTTTTT. It translates to CASSDGATGELFF.

This clone was picked up one time. The genes are TRBV27 and TRBJ2-3; 7 nucleotides agree with TRBD1. From germline, CDR1 is MNHEY and CDR2 SMNVEV (reference sequence). The V and J ends lost 10 bases and 4 bases, in that order; junction bases with no gene match: 8. The CDR3 loop spans 13 amino acids. The CDR3 nucleotides are TGTGCCACCTACAGGGGTCTCGCAGATACGCAGTATTTT. Translated: CATYRGLADTQYF.

This clone was seen a single time. CDR3: CASKDRGNQPQHF. CDR3 nucleotide sequence: TGTGCCAGCAAAGACAGGGGAAATCAGCCCCAGCATTTT. The rearrangement joins TRBV2 to TRBJ1-5; 8 positions match TRBD1. Unmatched junction bases numbered 3, after V lost 7 bases and J lost 4 bases. Germline loops: CDR1 SNHLY, CDR2 FYNNEI. This CDR3 is built from 13 residues.

This clone was found once. The junction differs from germline at one of its ends, possibly a read error. V is TRBV7-7 and J is TRBJ2-7; no firm D call. Germline V gives CDR1 SSHAT, CDR2 FNYEAQ (reference sequence). The CDR3 covers 15 residues. The CDR3 spells CASSLGGNSRDEQYF. The CDR3 coding sequence is TGTGCTAGCAGCTTAGGTGGCAACTCCCGGGACGAGCAGTACTTC.

CDR3 in DNA: TGTGCCAGCAGCAACAGGGCGGCCGGGGAGCTGTTTTTT. Translating gives CASSNRAAGELFF. The chain joins TRBV6-1 to TRBJ2-2; weak D call: TRBD1 (6 bases). This CDR3 spans 13 amino acids. Trimming took 6 bases from V and 6 from J, leaving 11 bases between them. CDR1 and CDR2 (germline): MNHNS, SASEGT.

The chain combines TRBV27 with TRBJ1-5; D remains unclear. The CDR3 contains 15 residues. Germline V gene data show CDR1 as MNHEY and CDR2 as SMNVEV (reference sequence). V dropped 6 bases and J dropped 1 base, with 13 bases sitting between them. The CDR3 region has the DNA TGTGCCAGCAGGGCGCGGGCACAAAGCAATCAGCCCCAGCATTTT. Translated, it gives CASRARAQSNQPQHF.

The chain's CDR3 is CAGARGSWDTQYF. As DNA, the CDR3 is TGTGCTGGGGCTCGGGGGTCCTGGGATACGCAGTATTTT. The chain is built from TRBV30 and TRBJ2-3; tentative D call: TRBD2 (6 bases). CDR3 length equals 13 residues. CDR1 is GTSNPN and CDR2 is SVGIG in the germline V gene (reference sequence).